This T cell receptor beta chain was sequenced in a study of sequential checkpoint blockade in melanoma. Study as a whole: Patients were randomized 1:1 to nivolumab-then-ipilimumab or ipilimumab-then-nivolumab first-line.

Looked up from germline, CDR1 is MNHEY and CDR2 is SMNVEV (reference sequence). The CDR3 is 14 residues long. V lost 6 bases to trimming and J lost 2 bases; unmatched junction nucleotides: 2. Treatment here: randomized to nivolumab then ipilimumab (arm A) or the reverse (arm B). DNA-damaging chemotherapy had not been given to any patient beforehand. Sorted cells were live CD3+CD8+, lacking CD19 and CD56, from PBMCs. TCRdb's table, derived via immunoSEQ multiplex PCR, lists solely in-frame clones and lacks some. In the table there are about 20,000 clones, 75% to 85% of which are singletons. V usage is TRBV27 and J usage is TRBJ2-5, with TRBD2 identical over 11 bases. The specimen comprised CD8+ T cells sorted from blood (inferred from file names), sampled from a patient given nivolumab and ipilimumab in sequence. The receptor was isolated from a human donor with melanoma. CDR3: CASRSSGRQETQYF. The CDR3 bases are TGTGCCAGCAGATCTAGCGGGAGGCAAGAGACCCAGTACTTC.